The 4 T cell receptor beta chains in this list originate from one sample, sequenced in a study of beta chain features in type 1 diabetes. Reverse transcribing all isolated RNA meant expressed TCRB transcripts were sequenced. Sequencing was performed with immunoSEQ multiplex PCR; in TCRdb, only in-frame clones are kept and a portion is missing. The repertoire holds approximately 150,000 clones, with roughly 9% as singletons. The sequencing input was central memory CD4+ T cells from blood. These TCRs come from a woman aged 18-29 years in good health.

The rearrangement uses TRBV6-6 and TRBJ2-7; TRBD1 agrees at 9 bases. CDR3 length equals 14 residues. CDR1 is MNHNY and CDR2 is SVGAGI in the germline V gene (reference sequence). V lost 6 bases and J lost 0; bases outside the gene matches: 3. CDR3 sequence: CASSPGQGSYEQYF. DNA of the CDR3: TGTGCCAGCAGCCCGGGACAGGGCTCCTACGAGCAGTACTTC.

This clone was detected only a few times. J is TRBJ1-1 and V is TRBV13; 8 bases fit TRBD1. Per the germline V gene, CDR1 is PRHDT and CDR2 is FYEKMQ (reference sequence). J was trimmed by 1 base and V by 5 bases; bases with no gene match: 9. The CDR3 spans 16 residues. The CDR3 DNA follows: TGTGCCAGCAGCATTAGCAACAGGGGGAGGAACACTGAAGCTTTCTTT. Residues: CASSISNRGRNTEAFF.

The rearrangement joins TRBV2 to TRBJ2-7; weak D call: TRBD1 (5 bases). This CDR3 contains 12 residues. Germline assignment: CDR1 SNHLY and CDR2 FYNNEI. V dropped 5 bases and J dropped 3 bases, with 8 bases sitting between them. The CDR3 spells CASSTGLYEQYF. The CDR3 DNA reads TGTGCCAGCAGTACAGGTCTCTACGAGCAGTACTTC.

This sequence joins TRBV10-3 and TRBJ2-5, with D possibly matching TRBD2 (5 bases). Germline CDR1 ENHRY, CDR2 SYGVKD. This CDR3 has 15 residues. Trimming pared 0 bases from V and 4 bases from J, leaving 12 bases between. In DNA, the CDR3 is TGTGCCATCAGTGAGTCGAGGGTCTTAGCAGAGACCCAGTACTTC. It encodes CAISESRVLAETQYF.